This T cell receptor beta chain was sequenced during a study of read filtering for tumor transcriptome and immune sequencing. In the study overall: The cohort had more than 16 men and approximately 13 women aged about 47 to 90, mean around 63 years. Transcriptome libraries were built from DNase-treated RNA. Study conclusions and caveats: In IR-seq, single-read clonotypes were around 85% of clonotypes but around 3.5% of reads.

The CDR3 is 15 amino acids. Germline CDR1 is LGHDT and CDR2 is YNNKEL (reference sequence). This clonotype has a single count. Its antigen is undetermined. A far larger clone is only one base removed, so a read error is likely. This library used 300 to 500 ng RNA and molecular barcoded adaptors spanning alpha/delta and beta/gamma chains. MiXCR was run by TCRdb on the reads, yielding one entry per CDR3 protein. Here the sample spans around 30,000 distinct CDR3 sequences, about a fifth being singletons. The sequenced material came from a population of CD138-negative cells sorted from bone marrow. The chain has TRBV3-1 and TRBJ1-1, with D possibly being TRBD1 (5 bases). Near its end, the DNA agrees better with TRBJ1-6, so the J call may be wrong. This receptor was identified in a donor aged 40 or over with multiple myeloma. The CDR3 sequence: CASSQGGFYNPPLHF. The DNA for the CDR3 is TGTGCCAGCAGCCAAGGGGGCTTCTATAATCCACCCCTCCACTTT.